This is a list of T cell receptor beta chains from one sample in a study of CD8 T cells in ankylosing spondylitis. One entry per CDR3 protein, called by TCRdb with MiXCR from the 5' RACE reads. The sample contains 700,000 or so distinct CDR3 sequences, roughly 19% of which appear only once. The sample consisted of blood, either unsorted or a sorted T cell fraction (not recorded which). The receptors derive from a male donor with ankylosing spondylitis. CDR3s include the opening cysteine and the closing phenylalanine or tryptophan. D genes are given only for firm matches. A clone size is listed for some rows: how often the clone was seen (once, few, many), or a class if it is expanded.

V gene	D gene	J gene	clone size	CDR3 DNA	CDR3 protein
TRBV28	.	TRBJ2-1	few	TGTGCCAGCAGTTTTTATAACAATGAGCAGTTCTTC	CASSFYNNEQFF
TRBV5-1	TRBD2	TRBJ2-7	few	TGCGCCAGCAGCTTAGGGACTAGCCGGATTGCCGAGCAGTACTTC	CASSLGTSRIAEQYF
TRBV5-5	TRBD2	TRBJ2-5	.	TGTGCCAGCAGCTTGGGTCTGTTAGCGGGAGGCCAACAAGAGACCCAGTACTTC	CASSLGLLAGGQQETQYF
TRBV24-1	TRBD1	TRBJ1-5	.	TGTGCCACCAGTGATGCAACAGGGGCGGTCAATCAGCCCCAGCATTTT	CATSDATGAVNQPQHF
TRBV11-2	.	TRBJ2-3	.	TGTGCCAGCAGCCTACGTAGGGGGCTAGCGCGCGCAGATACGCAGTATTTT	CASSLRRGLARADTQYF
TRBV27	.	TRBJ2-1	few	TGTGCCAGCAGTTTATCAGTGCACAATGAGCAGTTCTTC	CASSLSVHNEQFF
TRBV12-3/TRBV12-4	.	TRBJ2-3	few	TGTGCCAGCAGTTTTGAGAGGACAGATACGCAGTATTTT	CASSFERTDTQYF
TRBV12-3/TRBV12-4	TRBD2	TRBJ2-3	few	TGTGCCAGCAGCCGAAGCGGGAGCTCCGATACGCAGTATTTT	CASSRSGSSDTQYF
TRBV20-1	.	TRBJ2-7	.	TGCAGTGCTAGAGTGGTCGACGAGCAGTACTTC	CSARVVDEQYF
TRBV5-1	TRBD1	TRBJ2-7	.	TGCGCCAGCAGCCTATGGACAGGGGGGACCTACGAGCAGTACTTC	CASSLWTGGTYEQYF
TRBV7-8	.	TRBJ2-1	once	TGTGCCAGCAGCTTAGGTTGGGTTCCCCAGGGGGGCAGGGCCAATGAGCAGTTCTTC	CASSLGWVPQGGRANEQFF
TRBV20-1	.	TRBJ2-5	.	TGCAGTGCTAGAGATGAGGGACTTGAGACCCAGTACTTC	CSARDEGLETQYF
TRBV7-9	.	TRBJ2-1	few	TGTGCCAGCAGCTTATGGGAGGTTGAGCAGTTCTTC	CASSLWEVEQFF
TRBV11-2	TRBD1	TRBJ2-1	.	TGTGCCAGCAGCTTAGAGGCAGGGGGTAATGAGCAGTTCTTC	CASSLEAGGNEQFF
TRBV7-8	.	TRBJ1-5	few	TGTGCCAGCAGCTCTACGACAGGTAGCAATCAGCCCCAGCATTTT	CASSSTTGSNQPQHF
TRBV4-2	TRBD1	TRBJ2-5	few	TGTGCCAGCAGCCCTCACGGGGAAGGGCGTAGGGGGCTGTATGAGACCCAGTACTTC	CASSPHGEGRRGLYETQYF
TRBV7-2	.	TRBJ2-1	.	TGTGCCAGCAAAAGGGATGGGGCCCCGAACAATGAGCAGTTCTTC	CASKRDGAPNNEQFF